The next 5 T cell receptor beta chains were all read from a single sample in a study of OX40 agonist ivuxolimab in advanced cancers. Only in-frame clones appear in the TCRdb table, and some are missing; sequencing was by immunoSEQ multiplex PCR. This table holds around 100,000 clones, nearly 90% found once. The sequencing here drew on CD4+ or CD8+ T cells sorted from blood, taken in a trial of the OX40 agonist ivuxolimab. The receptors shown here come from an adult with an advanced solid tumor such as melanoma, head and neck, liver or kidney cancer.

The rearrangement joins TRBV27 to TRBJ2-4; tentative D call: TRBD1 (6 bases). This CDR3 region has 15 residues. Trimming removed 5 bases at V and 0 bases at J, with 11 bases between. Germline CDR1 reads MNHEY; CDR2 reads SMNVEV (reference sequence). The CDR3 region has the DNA TGTGCCAGCAGTGGGACATATCTAGCCAAAAACATTCAGTACTTC. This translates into CASSGTYLAKNIQYF.

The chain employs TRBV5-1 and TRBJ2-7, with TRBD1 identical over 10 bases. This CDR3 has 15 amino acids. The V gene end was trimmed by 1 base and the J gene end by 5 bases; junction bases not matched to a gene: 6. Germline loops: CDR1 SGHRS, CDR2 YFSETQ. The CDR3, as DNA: TGCGCCAGCAGCTTGTCCGGGACAGGGGCGGACGAGCAGTACTTC. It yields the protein CASSLSGTGADEQYF.

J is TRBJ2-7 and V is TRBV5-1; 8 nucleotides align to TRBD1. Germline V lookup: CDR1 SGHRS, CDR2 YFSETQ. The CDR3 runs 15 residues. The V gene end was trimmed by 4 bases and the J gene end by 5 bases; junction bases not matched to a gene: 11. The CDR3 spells CASSKAQGAIHEQYF. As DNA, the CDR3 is TGCGCCAGCAGCAAGGCCCAGGGGGCGATTCACGAGCAGTACTTC.

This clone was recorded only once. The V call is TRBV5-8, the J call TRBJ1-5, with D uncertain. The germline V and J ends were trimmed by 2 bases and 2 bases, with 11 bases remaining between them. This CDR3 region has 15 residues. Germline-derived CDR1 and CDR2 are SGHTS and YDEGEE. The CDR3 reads CASSFRGSGNQPQHF. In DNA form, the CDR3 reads TGTGCCAGCAGCTTTAGAGGTAGCGGCAATCAGCCCCAGCATTTT. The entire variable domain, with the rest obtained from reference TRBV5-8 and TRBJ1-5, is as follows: EAGVTQSPTHLIKTRGQQATLRCSPISGHTSVYWYQQALGLGLQFLLWYDEGEERNRGNFPPRFSGRQFPNYSSELNVNALELEDSALYLCASSFRGSGNQPQHFGDGTRLSIL.

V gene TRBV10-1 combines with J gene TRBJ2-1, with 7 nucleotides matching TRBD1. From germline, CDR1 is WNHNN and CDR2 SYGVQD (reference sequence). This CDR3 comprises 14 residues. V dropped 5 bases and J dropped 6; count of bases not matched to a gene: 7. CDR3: CASSRAGGGNEQFF. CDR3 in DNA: TGCGCCAGCAGTAGGGCAGGGGGTGGCAATGAGCAGTTCTTC.